The clone carrying this T cell receptor beta chain was recorded at least ten times. The antigen is not known. The data originate from a study of early T cells in non-severe SARS-CoV-2 infection. In the study overall: Sequencing used unsorted whole-blood bulk RNA, so chains lack pairing. Findings and limits, study-wide: Matching with VDJdb favored anti-spike CD8 responses (missing private and CD4 specificities).

In the library, individual cDNA molecules carried attached unique molecular identifiers. In TCRdb, the 5' RACE reads were re-called with MiXCR into one record per CDR3 protein. Here the sample spans 25,000 to 30,000 distinct CDR3 sequences, 5.4% being singletons. Germline V gene lookup returns CDR1 SGHVS and CDR2 FNYEAQ. Trimming took off 4 bases at V and 1 base at J, with 6 bases between the two ends. The CDR3 covers 13 residues. The sample comprised whole blood. The sequence was obtained from an adult who was a healthcare worker with PCR-confirmed SARS-CoV-2 infection or an uninfected control (not recorded which). The chain is built from TRBV7-6 and TRBJ2-3; D gene uncertain. In DNA form, the CDR3 reads TGTGCCAGCAGCTCTCTCCGCACAGATACGCAGTATTTT. This encodes CASSSLRTDTQYF.